This is a list of T cell receptor beta chains from one sample in a study of T cells in Graves' hyperthyroidism and ophthalmopathy. Each CDR3 protein gets one entry after TCRdb re-called the multiplex PCR reads with MiXCR. The table has 250,000 or so distinct CDR3 sequences, 14% to 15% seen once; the top ten hold 10% to 15%. The sample comprised blood. These receptors were obtained from a woman aged 40 to 49 with Graves' hyperthyroidism that later progressed to Graves' ophthalmopathy. CDR3s include the opening cysteine and the closing phenylalanine or tryptophan. Fields, in order: clone size, J gene, D gene, V gene, CDR3 protein, CDR3 DNA. A D gene is named only where the DNA matches it firmly. Clone size is shown for a subset of rows, as once, few, many or a class of expanded clone.

few | TRBJ2-5 | . | TRBV4-2 | CASSQVLRGLEETQYF | TGTGCCAGCAGCCAAGTGCTTAGAGGCCTTGAGGAGACCCAGTACTTC
many | TRBJ2-5 | . | TRBV28 | CASSFNQGGIETQYF | TGTGCCAGCAGTTTTAACCAGGGGGGGATTGAGACCCAGTACTTC
many | TRBJ2-2 | TRBD1 | TRBV12-3/TRBV12-4 | CASSSGQGYTGELFF | TGTGCCAGCAGTTCCGGACAGGGTTACACCGGGGAGCTGTTTTTT
. | TRBJ2-2 | . | TRBV19 | CASISRDGAYAGELFF | TGTGCCAGTATCTCCCGGGACGGCGCGTACGCCGGGGAGCTGTTTTTT
many | TRBJ2-7 | . | TRBV6-1 | CASRSGTLLQYF | TGTGCCAGCAGATCCGGGACTCTGTTGCAGTACTTC
. | TRBJ1-2 | . | TRBV27 | CASSSSTGPAYGYTF | TGTGCCAGCAGTTCATCAACAGGTCCAGCCTATGGCTACACCTTC
. | TRBJ1-2 | . | TRBV27 | CASSPPLNYGYTF | TGTGCCAGCAGTCCCCCATTAAACTATGGCTACACCTTC
many | TRBJ2-5 | . | TRBV6-1 | CASRKGVFGIQYF | TGTGCCAGCAGGAAGGGAGTGTTTGGGATACAGTACTTC
many | TRBJ2-1 | . | TRBV29-1 | CSVIGRDEQFF | TGCAGCGTTATAGGACGAGATGAGCAGTTCTTC
many | TRBJ2-3 | . | TRBV11-3 | CASSLDGTSDTQYF | TGTGCCAGCAGCTTAGATGGGACTTCAGATACGCAGTATTTT
many | TRBJ2-5 | TRBD1 | TRBV19 | CASSALYRDREEETQYF | TGTGCCAGTAGTGCCCTATACCGGGACAGGGAGGAAGAGACCCAGTACTTC
many | TRBJ1-5 | . | TRBV12-3/TRBV12-4 | CASSFSPRGNQPQHF | TGTGCCAGCAGTTTCTCCCCGCGGGGCAATCAGCCCCAGCATTTT
many | TRBJ2-2 | . | TRBV4-2 | CASSQSRLGDTGELFF | TGTGCCAGCAGCCAATCGAGACTTGGCGACACCGGGGAGCTGTTTTTT
many | TRBJ1-1 | TRBD1 | TRBV28 | CASSPGGGGAFF | TGTGCCAGCAGCCCAGGGGGGGGGGGAGCTTTCTTT
many | TRBJ2-3 | . | TRBV7-9 | CASSLAGISDTQYF | TGTGCCAGCAGCTTAGCGGGAATATCGGATACGCAGTATTTT
many | TRBJ2-1 | . | TRBV30 | CAWSVLGTTEQFF | TGTGCCTGGAGTGTACTGGGCACTACTGAGCAGTTCTTC
few | TRBJ2-7 | . | TRBV7-8 | CASSIGRWGEQYF | TGTGCCAGCAGCATTGGGAGATGGGGCGAGCAGTACTTC